These 19 T cell receptor beta chains came from one sample sequenced in a study of regulatory T cells in long-lasting Graves disease. Time point reported: newly diagnosed GD, antithyroid drugs for less than 3 months. The TCR library was prepared using RNA isolated from PBMCs. Arm-PCR of CDR3 regions and iRepertoire HTBI primers were the basis on which TCR beta libraries were built. TCRdb re-derived calls from the multiplex PCR reads in MiXCR, one entry per CDR3 protein. Of 410,000 or so distinct CDR3 sequences listed, about 16% are singletons. The same data also contributed to another study, on T cells in Graves' hyperthyroidism and ophthalmopathy.

The input for sequencing was peripheral blood mononuclear cells (PBMCs), taken at new diagnosis, from a patient treated with antithyroid drugs. The receptors shown here come from a young woman with Graves disease.

This clonotype was seen a few times. The chain recombines TRBV19 with TRBJ2-3, with D tentatively TRBD1 (6 bases). V was shortened by 6 bases and J by 4 bases, with 17 bases between the two germline ends. The germline CDR1 and CDR2 sequences are LNHDA and SQIVND (reference sequence). The CDR3 sequence is 15 residues long. The CDR3 here is CASRSGTTLADTQYF. In nucleotides, the CDR3 is TGTGCCAGTAGGTCCGGGACAACACTCGCAGATACGCAGTATTTT.

This clonotype occurred many times. V and J are TRBV19 and TRBJ2-7; D unresolved. The CDR3 runs 15 residues. V was shortened by 0 bases and J by 0 bases, with 9 bases between the two germline ends. CDR1 LNHDA and CDR2 SQIVND come from the germline V gene (reference sequence). This CDR3 is CASSIEGGSSYEQYF. CDR3 in DNA: TGTGCCAGTAGTATAGAAGGCGGCAGCTCCTACGAGCAGTACTTC.

This clonotype was counted at least ten times. J is TRBJ2-2 and V is TRBV28, with no clear D. Germline V gives CDR1 MDHEN, CDR2 SYDVKM. Trimming took 6 bases from V and 10 from J, leaving 12 bases between them. The CDR3 totals 12 residues. CDR3 sequence: CASSPSLAELFF. The CDR3 DNA sequence: TGTGCCAGCAGCCCCTCGTTGGCGGAGCTGTTTTTT. The variable domain in full, completed from reference TRBV28 and TRBJ2-2, reads DVKVTQSSRYLVKRTGEKVFLECVQDMDHENMFWYRQDPGLGLRLIYFSYDVKMKEKGDIPEGYSVSREKKERFSLILESASTNQTSMYLCASSPSLAELFFGEGSRLTVL.

As to this clonotype: A read error is likely, as this CDR3 ends without the conserved phenylalanine or tryptophan. The chain uses TRBV2 and TRBJ1-5; TRBD1 aligns across 10 bases. Trimming removed 5 bases from V and 2 bases from J; junction bases left unmatched: 12. CDR3 length: 18 amino acids. Per germline, CDR1 SNHLY and CDR2 FYNNEI. DNA for the CDR3: TGTGCCAGCAGTACCGGGACAGGGGTCCAGGAGGGCAATCAGCCCCAGCATTAT. This translates into CASSTGTGVQEGNQPQHY.

This clonotype came up many times. The genes are TRBV20-1 and TRBJ2-7; D unclear. The length of the CDR3 is 13 residues. CDR1 and CDR2 from the germline V gene are DFQATT and SNEGSKA (reference sequence). With 0 bases removed from V and 3 bases from J, the gap between germline ends came to 9 bases. CDR3 sequence: CSARDGRNYEQYF. The CDR3 DNA sequence: TGCAGTGCTAGAGACGGTAGAAACTACGAGCAGTACTTC.

This clonotype was seen a handful of times. The gene calls are TRBV18 and TRBJ2-2, with D possibly TRBD2 on 6 matching bases. The CDR3 spans 17 residues. Germline assignment: CDR1 KGHSH and CDR2 LQKENI. Trimming stripped 3 bases from V and 0 bases from J, with 14 bases between. The DNA for the CDR3 is TGTGCCAGCTCACCCACCAGTAGCGGTGCGAACACCGGGGAGCTGTTTTTT. This gives the protein CASSPTSSGANTGELFF.

This clonotype was found many times. This chain connects TRBV12-3 or TRBV12-4 to TRBJ1-2; no clear D. The CDR3 sequence is 15 residues long. Deletions cut 2 bases from V and 3 bases from J, with 13 bases between. The CDR3 DNA is TGTGCCAGCAGTTTAAGGGATGCGGAAGACTATGGCTACACCTTC. Translation: CASSLRDAEDYGYTF.

Ten or more counts support this clonotype. The rearrangement links TRBV11-2 to TRBJ1-5; D gene unclear. Per the germline V gene, CDR1 is SGHAT and CDR2 is FQNNGV. The CDR3 contains 14 residues. The V end was cut by 0 bases, the J end by 7 bases, with 10 bases between. The CDR3 nucleotides are TGTGCCAGCAGCTTAGAGGCGTCGCGGCAGCCCCAGCATTTT. Residues: CASSLEASRQPQHF. The full variable domain, in which reference TRBV11-2 and TRBJ1-5 provide the parts outside the CDR3, is EAGVAQSPRYKIIEKRQSVAFWCNPISGHATLYWYQQILGQGPKLLIQFQNNGVVDDSQLPKDRFSAERLKGVDSTLKIQPAKLEDSAVYLCASSLEASRQPQHFGDGTRLSIL.

This clonotype was found many times. CDR3 amino acids: CASSQDRGSGRSYNEQFF. CDR3 sequence (DNA): TGTGCCAGCAGCCAAGATCGTGGTAGCGGGAGGTCCTACAATGAGCAGTTCTTC. The chain combines TRBV3-1 with TRBJ2-1, with 10 bases matching TRBD2. V lost 0 bases to trimming and J lost 1 base; unmatched junction nucleotides: 6. The germline CDR1 and CDR2 sequences are LGHDT and YNNKEL (reference sequence). The CDR3 extends over 18 amino acids.

The gene calls are TRBV2 and TRBJ2-7, with D possibly being TRBD1 or TRBD2 (5 bases each). The CDR3 extends over 14 amino acids. Per the germline V gene, CDR1 is SNHLY and CDR2 is FYNNEI. V lost 4 bases and J lost 0, with 10 bases in between. The CDR3 nucleotides read TGTGCCAGCAGTGGAGGGGCTACCTCCTACGAGCAGTACTTC. Residues: CASSGGATSYEQYF.

There are many counts of this clonotype. The chain joins TRBV11-2 to TRBJ2-7; weak D call: TRBD2 (5 bases). The germline CDR1 and CDR2 sequences are SGHAT and FQNNGV. V was clipped by 6 bases and J by 2 bases, with 11 bases between them. The CDR3 covers 13 residues. The CDR3 DNA sequence: TGTGCCAGCAGTCCTCGTAGCGCCTACGAGCAGTACTTC. Translating it yields CASSPRSAYEQYF.

This clonotype occurred many times. The chain links TRBV5-6 to TRBJ1-1; TRBD1 agrees at 9 bases. Germline V gene sequence: CDR1 SGHDT, CDR2 YYEEEE. The CDR3 extends over 13 amino acids. J lost 6 bases, V lost 2 bases, and 2 bases had no gene match. This chain's CDR3 is CASSFGQGPEAFF. DNA for the CDR3: TGTGCCAGCAGCTTCGGACAGGGGCCTGAAGCTTTCTTT.

This clonotype came up many times. The chain couples TRBV12-3 or TRBV12-4 to TRBJ2-1; D remains unclear. The V gene lost 3 bases and the J gene lost 5 bases, with 14 bases spanning the gap. The CDR3 totals 15 residues. CDR3 amino acids: CASSFWAPPNNEQFF. CDR3 nucleotides: TGTGCCAGCAGTTTTTGGGCCCCACCTAACAATGAGCAGTTCTTC.

The chain couples TRBV5-1 to TRBJ2-1, with a possible D match to TRBD2 (6 bases). The CDR3 consists of 14 residues. The V gene lost 3 bases and the J gene lost 6 bases, with 13 bases spanning the gap. Germline-derived CDR1 and CDR2 are SGHRS and YFSETQ. CDR3 sequence reads: CASSSRDFTNEQFF. CDR3 sequence (DNA): TGCGCCAGCAGCTCCCGGGACTTTACCAATGAGCAGTTCTTC.

This rearrangement joins TRBV2 to TRBJ1-6, with TRBD1 matching 7 bases. This CDR3 has 14 amino acids. Trimming cost V 6 bases and J 5 bases; bases outside gene matches: 4. Germline assignment: CDR1 SNHLY and CDR2 FYNNEI. CDR3 bases: TGTGCCAGCAGATCACAGGGGAATAATTCACCCCTCCACTTT. Residues: CASRSQGNNSPLHF. Drawing the rest from reference TRBV2 and TRBJ1-6, the complete variable domain is EPEVTQTPSHQVTQMGQEVILRCVPISNHLYFYWYRQILGQKVEFLVSFYNNEISEKSEIFDDQFSVERPDGSNFTLKIRSTKLEDSAMYFCASRSQGNNSPLHFGNGTRLTVT.

This clonotype showed up many times. The chain recombines TRBV30 with TRBJ2-3; no firm D call. CDR3 length: 12 amino acids. From germline, CDR1 is GTSNPN and CDR2 SVGIG (reference sequence). Trimming removed 2 bases from V and 2 bases from J, with 5 bases in between. Here the CDR3 DNA reads TGTGCCTGGAGTCCGCACACAGATACGCAGTATTTT. Translated: CAWSPHTDTQYF.

This clonotype was observed at least ten times. CDR3 in amino acids: CASSVSGSTEAFF. DNA of the CDR3: TGTGCCAGCAGCGTATCTGGTAGCACTGAAGCTTTCTTT. V gene TRBV9 combines with J gene TRBJ1-1, with D unclear. CDR1 is SGDLS, CDR2 YYNGEE, per germline. The V end lost 1 base, the J end lost 4 bases, and 8 bases lay between the germline ends. The CDR3 is 13 amino acids.

This clonotype showed up many times. This sequence joins TRBV6-2 or TRBV6-3 and TRBJ1-1; D is possibly TRBD1 (5 bases). The V end lost 5 bases, the J end lost 8 bases, and 12 bases lay between the germline ends. This CDR3 contains 12 residues. CDR1 and CDR2 from the germline V gene are MNHEY and SVGEGT. The DNA for the CDR3 is TGTGCCAGCAGTGGGGGGAACTCCGAAGCTTTCTTT. This gives the protein CASSGGNSEAFF.

Ten or more counts support this clonotype. The chain employs TRBV11-2 and TRBJ1-3; D not certain. The germline CDR1 and CDR2 sequences are SGHAT and FQNNGV. The ends were cut back, 5 bases at V and 1 base at J, with 3 bases in the middle. The CDR3 extends over 12 amino acids. The CDR3 sequence: CASSMSGNTIYF. The CDR3, as DNA: TGTGCCAGCAGCATGTCTGGAAACACCATATATTTT.